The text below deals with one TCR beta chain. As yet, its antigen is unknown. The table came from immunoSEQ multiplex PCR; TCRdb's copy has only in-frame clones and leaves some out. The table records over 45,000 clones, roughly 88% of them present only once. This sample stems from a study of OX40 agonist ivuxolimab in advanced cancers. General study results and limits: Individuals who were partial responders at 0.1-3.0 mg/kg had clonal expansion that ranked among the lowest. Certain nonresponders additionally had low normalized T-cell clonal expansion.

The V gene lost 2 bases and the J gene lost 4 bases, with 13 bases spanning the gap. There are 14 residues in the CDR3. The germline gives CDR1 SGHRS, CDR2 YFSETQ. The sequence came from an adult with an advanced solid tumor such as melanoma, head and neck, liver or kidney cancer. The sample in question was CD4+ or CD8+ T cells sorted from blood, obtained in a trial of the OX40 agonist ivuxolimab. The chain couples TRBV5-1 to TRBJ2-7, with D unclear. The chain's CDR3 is CASSFLDVGYEQYF. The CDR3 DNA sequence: TGCGCCAGCAGCTTCTTGGACGTAGGATACGAGCAGTACTTC.